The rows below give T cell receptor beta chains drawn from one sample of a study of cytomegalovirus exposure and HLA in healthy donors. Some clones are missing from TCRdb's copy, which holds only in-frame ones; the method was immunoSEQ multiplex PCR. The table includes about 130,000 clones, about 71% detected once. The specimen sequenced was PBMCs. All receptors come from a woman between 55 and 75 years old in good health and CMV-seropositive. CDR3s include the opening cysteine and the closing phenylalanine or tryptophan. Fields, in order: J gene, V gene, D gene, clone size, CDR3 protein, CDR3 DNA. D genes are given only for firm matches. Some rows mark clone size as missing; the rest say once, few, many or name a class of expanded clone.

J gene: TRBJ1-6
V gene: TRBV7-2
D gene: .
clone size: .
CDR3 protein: CASSLEGTRSPLHF
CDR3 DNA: TGTGCCAGCAGCTTGGAGGGGACGAGGTCACCCCTCCACTTT

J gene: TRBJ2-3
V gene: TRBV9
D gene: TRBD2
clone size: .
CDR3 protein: CASTLTSVTDTQYF
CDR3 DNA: TGTGCCAGCACCCTCACTAGCGTCACAGATACGCAGTATTTT

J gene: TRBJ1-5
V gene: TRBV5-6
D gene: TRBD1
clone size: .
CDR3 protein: CASSFGTGNNQPQHF
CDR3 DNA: TGTGCCAGCAGCTTTGGGACAGGGAACAATCAGCCCCAGCATTTT

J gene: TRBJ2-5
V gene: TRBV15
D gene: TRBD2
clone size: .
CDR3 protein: CATSRGGGWETQYF
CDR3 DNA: TGTGCCACCAGCAGAGGGGGAGGGTGGGAGACCCAGTACTTC

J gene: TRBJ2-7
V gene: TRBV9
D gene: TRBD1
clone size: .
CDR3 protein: CASNPGGRYEQYF
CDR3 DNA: TGTGCCAGCAACCCAGGGGGCCGGTACGAGCAGTACTTC

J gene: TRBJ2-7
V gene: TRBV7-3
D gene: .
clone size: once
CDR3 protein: CASSRDNTYEQYF
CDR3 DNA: TGTGCCAGCAGTCGGGACAATACCTACGAGCAGTACTTC

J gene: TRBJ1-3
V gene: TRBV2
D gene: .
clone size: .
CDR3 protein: CASRGRASSGNTIYF
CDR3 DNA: TGTGCCAGCAGGGGGAGGGCCTCCTCTGGAAACACCATATATTTT

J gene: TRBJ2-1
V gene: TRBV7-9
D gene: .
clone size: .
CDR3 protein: CASSPRGTVNNEQFF
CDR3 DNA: TGTGCCAGCAGCCCACGCGGGACAGTTAACAATGAGCAGTTCTTC

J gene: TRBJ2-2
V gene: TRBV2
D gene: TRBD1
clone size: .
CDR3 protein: CASSALRQGFDTGELFF
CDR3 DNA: TGTGCCAGCAGCGCTCTCCGACAGGGGTTCGACACCGGGGAGCTGTTTTTT

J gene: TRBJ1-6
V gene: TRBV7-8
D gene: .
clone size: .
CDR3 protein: CATRPDRLNSPLHF
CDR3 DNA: TGTGCCACCCGGCCCGACAGGCTAAATTCACCCCTCCACTTT

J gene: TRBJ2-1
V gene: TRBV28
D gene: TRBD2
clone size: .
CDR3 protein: CASRLGGGNEQFF
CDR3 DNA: TGTGCCAGCAGGCTCGGCGGGGGGAATGAGCAGTTCTTC

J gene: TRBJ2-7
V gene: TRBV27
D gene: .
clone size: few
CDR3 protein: CASSFSTFSYEQYF
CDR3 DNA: TGTGCCAGCAGTTTTTCGACATTCTCCTACGAGCAGTACTTC

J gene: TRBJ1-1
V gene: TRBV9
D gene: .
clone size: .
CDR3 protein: CASSAGGWTEAFF
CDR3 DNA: TGTGCCAGCAGCGCGGGGGGCTGGACTGAAGCTTTCTTT

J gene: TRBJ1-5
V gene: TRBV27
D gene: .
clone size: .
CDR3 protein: CASSPTNLRAVGNQPQHF
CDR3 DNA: TGTGCCAGCAGTCCTACGAACCTCAGGGCGGTGGGCAATCAGCCCCAGCATTTT

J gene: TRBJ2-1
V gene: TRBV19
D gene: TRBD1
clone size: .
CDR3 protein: CASSRQGSSYNEQFF
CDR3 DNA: TGTGCCAGTAGTAGACAGGGAAGCTCCTACAATGAGCAGTTCTTC

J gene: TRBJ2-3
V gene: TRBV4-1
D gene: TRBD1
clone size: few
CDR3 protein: CASSFPGTGTDTQYF
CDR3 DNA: TGCGCCAGCAGCTTCCCCGGGACAGGCACAGATACGCAGTATTTT

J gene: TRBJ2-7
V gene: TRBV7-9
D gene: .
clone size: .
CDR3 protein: CSSSRDNTYEQYF
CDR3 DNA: TGTTCCAGCAGCCGGGACAATACCTACGAGCAGTACTTC

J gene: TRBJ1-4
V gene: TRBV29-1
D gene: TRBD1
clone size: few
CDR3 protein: CSASDRGQFNEKLFF
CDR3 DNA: TGCAGCGCCAGCGACAGGGGGCAGTTTAATGAAAAACTGTTTTTT

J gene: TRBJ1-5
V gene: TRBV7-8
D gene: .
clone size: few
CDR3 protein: CASSLLADSNQPQHF
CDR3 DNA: TGTGCCAGCAGCTTATTGGCAGATAGCAATCAGCCCCAGCATTTT

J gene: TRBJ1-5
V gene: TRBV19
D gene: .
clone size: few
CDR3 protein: CASSIAGSNQPQHF
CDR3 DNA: TGTGCCAGTAGTATAGCCGGTAGCAATCAGCCCCAGCATTTT

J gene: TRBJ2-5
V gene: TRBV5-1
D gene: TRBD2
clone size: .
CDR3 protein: CASSGGLAGGQETQYF
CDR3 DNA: TGCGCCAGCAGCGGGGGACTAGCGGGGGGTCAAGAGACCCAGTACTTC

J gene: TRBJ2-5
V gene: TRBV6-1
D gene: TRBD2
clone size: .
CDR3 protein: CASSDSSGGAETQYF
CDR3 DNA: TGTGCCAGCAGTGATTCTAGCGGGGGGGCCGAGACCCAGTACTTC

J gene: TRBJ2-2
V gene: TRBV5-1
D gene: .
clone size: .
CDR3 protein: CASSSSRVSGELFF
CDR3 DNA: TGCGCCAGCAGCTCCAGCAGGGTATCCGGGGAGCTGTTTTTT

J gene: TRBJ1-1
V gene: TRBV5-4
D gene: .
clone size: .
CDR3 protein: CASSLSLGNTEAFF
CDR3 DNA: TGTGCCAGCAGCTTGTCCCTCGGGAACACTGAAGCTTTCTTT

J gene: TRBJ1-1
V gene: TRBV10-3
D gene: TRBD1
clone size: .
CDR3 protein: CAISPGTGGAQGGNTEAFF
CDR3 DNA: TGTGCCATCAGTCCCGGGACAGGGGGCGCACAAGGCGGGAACACTGAAGCTTTCTTT

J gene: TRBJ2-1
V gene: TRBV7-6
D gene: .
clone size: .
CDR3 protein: CASSLRQTNNEQFF
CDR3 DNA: TGTGCCAGCAGCTTGAGACAGACGAACAATGAGCAGTTCTTC

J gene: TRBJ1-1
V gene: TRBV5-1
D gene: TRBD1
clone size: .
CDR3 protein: CASSKETGGAVAFF
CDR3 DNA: TGCGCCAGCAGCAAAGAGACAGGGGGGGCGGTTGCTTTCTTT

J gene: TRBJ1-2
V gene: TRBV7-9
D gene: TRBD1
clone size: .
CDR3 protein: CASSFGTGGPNYGYTF
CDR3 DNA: TGTGCCAGCAGCTTCGGGACAGGGGGCCCAAACTATGGCTACACCTTC

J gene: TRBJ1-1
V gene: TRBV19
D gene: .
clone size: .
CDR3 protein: CASSIVSGTTEAFF
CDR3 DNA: TGTGCCAGTAGTATAGTTAGCGGGACCACTGAAGCTTTCTTT

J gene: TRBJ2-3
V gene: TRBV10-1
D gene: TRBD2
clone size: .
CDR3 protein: CASSESAAGGLDTQYF
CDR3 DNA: TGCGCCAGCAGTGAGTCCGCAGCGGGGGGATTAGATACGCAGTATTTT

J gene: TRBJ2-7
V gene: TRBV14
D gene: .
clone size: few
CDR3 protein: CASSQAWQVPYEQYF
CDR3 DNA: TGTGCCAGCAGCCAAGCTTGGCAGGTCCCCTACGAGCAGTACTTC

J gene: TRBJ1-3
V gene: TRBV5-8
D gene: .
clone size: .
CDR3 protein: CASCLALSGNTIYF
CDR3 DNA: TGTGCCAGCTGCTTGGCACTATCCGGAAACACCATATATTTT

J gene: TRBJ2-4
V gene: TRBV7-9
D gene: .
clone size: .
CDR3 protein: CASSLAHMKQTLAKNIQYF
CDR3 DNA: TGTGCCAGCAGCTTAGCGCACATGAAACAGACACTAGCCAAAAACATTCAGTACTTC

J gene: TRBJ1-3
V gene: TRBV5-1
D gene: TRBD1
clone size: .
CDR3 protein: CASSSDRGNTIYF
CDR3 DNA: TGCGCCAGCAGCTCGGACAGGGGAAACACCATATATTTT

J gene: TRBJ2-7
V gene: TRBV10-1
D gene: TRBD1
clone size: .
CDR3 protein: CASSEAGQGVEQYF
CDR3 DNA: TGCGCCAGCAGTGAGGCGGGACAGGGCGTCGAGCAGTACTTC

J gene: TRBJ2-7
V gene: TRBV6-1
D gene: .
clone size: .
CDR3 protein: CASSEQAASSYEQYF
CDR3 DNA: TGTGCCAGCAGTGAACAGGCAGCCAGCTCCTACGAGCAGTACTTC

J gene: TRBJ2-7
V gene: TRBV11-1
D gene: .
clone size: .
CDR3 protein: CASSLEGGPSPYEQYF
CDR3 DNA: TGTGCCAGCAGCTTAGAGGGCGGGCCGTCTCCCTACGAGCAGTACTTC

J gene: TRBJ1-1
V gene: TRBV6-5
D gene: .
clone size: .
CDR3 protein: CASSYGAGVVTEAFF
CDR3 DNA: TGTGCCAGCAGTTACGGGGCAGGGGTTGTGACTGAAGCTTTCTTT

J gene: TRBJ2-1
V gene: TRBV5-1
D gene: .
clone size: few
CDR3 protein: CASSLDRANAEQFF
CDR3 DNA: TGCGCCAGCAGCTTGGACAGGGCCAATGCGGAGCAGTTCTTC

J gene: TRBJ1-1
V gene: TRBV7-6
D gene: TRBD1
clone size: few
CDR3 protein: CASSTMDRRAFF
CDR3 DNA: TGTGCCAGCAGCACAATGGACAGGAGAGCTTTCTTT

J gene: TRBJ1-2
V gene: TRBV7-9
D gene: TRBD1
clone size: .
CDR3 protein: CASQVNRDRGGYTF
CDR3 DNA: TGTGCCAGCCAAGTAAATCGGGACAGAGGTGGCTACACCTTC

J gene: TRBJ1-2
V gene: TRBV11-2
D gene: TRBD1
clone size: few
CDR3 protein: CASSRDRTYGYTF
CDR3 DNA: TGTGCCAGCAGCCGGGACAGGACCTATGGCTACACCTTC

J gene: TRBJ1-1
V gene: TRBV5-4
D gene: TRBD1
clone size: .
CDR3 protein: CAGQGANTEAFF
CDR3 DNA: TGTGCCGGCCAGGGGGCCAACACTGAAGCTTTCTTT

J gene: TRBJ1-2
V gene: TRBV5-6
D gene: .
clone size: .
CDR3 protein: CASSYDQGSAGYTF
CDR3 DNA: TGTGCCAGCAGCTACGATCAGGGGTCGGCTGGCTACACCTTC

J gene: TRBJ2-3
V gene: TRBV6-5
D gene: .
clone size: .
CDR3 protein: CASSYSGSKADTQYF
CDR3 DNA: TGTGCCAGCAGTTACTCGGGGAGTAAGGCAGATACGCAGTATTTT

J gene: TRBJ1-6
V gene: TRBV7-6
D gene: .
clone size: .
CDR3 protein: CASSGRTDNSPLHF
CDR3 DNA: TGTGCCAGCAGCGGGCGGACAGATAATTCACCCCTCCACTTT

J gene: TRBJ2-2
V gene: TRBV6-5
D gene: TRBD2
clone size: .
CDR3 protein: CASSYGGGNTGELFF
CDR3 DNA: TGTGCCAGCAGTTACGGCGGGGGGAACACCGGGGAGCTGTTTTTT

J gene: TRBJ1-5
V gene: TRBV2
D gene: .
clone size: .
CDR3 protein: CASSVGLGNQPQHF
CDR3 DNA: TGTGCCAGCAGTGTAGGACTTGGCAATCAGCCCCAGCATTTT

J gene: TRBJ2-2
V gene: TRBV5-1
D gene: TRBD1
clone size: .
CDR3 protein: CASSTGTGQNTGELFF
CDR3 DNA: TGCGCCAGCAGCACAGGGACAGGACAAAACACCGGGGAGCTGTTTTTT

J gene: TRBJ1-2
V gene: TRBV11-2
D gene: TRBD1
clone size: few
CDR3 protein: CASSLPMTGYGYTF
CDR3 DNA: TGTGCCAGCAGCCTTCCGATGACAGGGTACGGCTACACCTTC

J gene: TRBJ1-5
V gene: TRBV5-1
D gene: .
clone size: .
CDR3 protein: CASTPIAGNQPQHF
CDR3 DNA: TGCGCCAGCACCCCCATAGCGGGGAATCAGCCCCAGCATTTT

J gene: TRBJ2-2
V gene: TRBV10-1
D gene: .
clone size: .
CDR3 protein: CASSEGLGTNTGELFF
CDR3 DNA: TGCGCCAGCAGTGAGGGGTTGGGCACGAACACCGGGGAGCTGTTTTTT

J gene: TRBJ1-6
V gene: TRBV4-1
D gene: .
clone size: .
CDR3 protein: CASSQSSLGGVDNSPLHF
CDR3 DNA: TGCGCCAGCAGCCAATCCTCTCTAGGAGGGGTGGACAATTCACCCCTCCACTTT